One sample yielded the 23 T cell receptor beta chains listed below, sequenced in a study of blood T cell repertoires in COVID-19. TCRdb's copy holds only in-frame clones and misses some; the assay was immunoSEQ multiplex PCR. This sample yields hundreds of thousands of clones, of which about 90% are seen a single time; roughly 7% belongs to the top ten. What was sequenced was peripheral blood. Receptor source: a man aged 55 to 70 who had recovered from COVID-19.

This chain's CDR3 is CASSQDSRDRASPLHF. CDR3 coding DNA: TGCGCCAGCAGCCAAGATTCCCGGGACAGGGCCTCACCCCTCCACTTT. V gene TRBV4-1 combines with J gene TRBJ1-6; 9 bases align to TRBD1. CDR3 length: 16 residues. With 0 bases clipped from V and 10 bases from J, the junction kept 7 bases outside the gene matches. From germline, CDR1 is MGHRA and CDR2 YSYEKL.

The CDR3 here is CASSEAEVGVREQYV. The CDR3 DNA is TGTGCCAGCAGTGAAGCGGAGGTAGGCGTACGGGAGCAGTACGTC. The J gene is TRBJ2-7, the V gene TRBV6-1, with a possible D match to TRBD2 (5 bases). The CDR3 spans 15 residues. Germline CDR1 MNHNS, CDR2 SASEGT. The ends were cut back, 0 bases at V and 7 bases at J, with 16 bases in the middle.

The gene calls are TRBV25-1 and TRBJ1-1; a weak D match, TRBD1 (5 bases). The V end lost 3 bases, the J end lost 6 bases, and 23 bases lay between the germline ends. CDR3 length equals 17 residues. Germline CDR1 MGHDK, CDR2 SYGVNS. Written as DNA, the CDR3 is TGTGCCAGCAGTGACAACACGGGGGGAAGTCGGACATCTGAAGCTTTCTTT. This gives the protein CASSDNTGGSRTSEAFF.

This chain uses TRBV5-1 with TRBJ2-3, with 8 nucleotides matching TRBD1. This CDR3 is 16 amino acids long. Germline lookup yields CDR1 SGHRS and CDR2 YFSETQ. V trimming: 4 bases; J trimming: 2 bases; junction bases outside the gene matches: 9. Here the CDR3 DNA reads TGCGCCAGCAGCCCGGGACAGGTCGCCTACACAGATACGCAGTATTTT. Translated: CASSPGQVAYTDTQYF.

The chain employs TRBV5-6 and TRBJ1-4; the D is unclear. The germline gives CDR1 SGHDT, CDR2 YYEEEE. The CDR3 is made up of 15 amino acids. V was cut by 4 bases and J by 2 bases, with 12 bases left in between. The CDR3 protein is CASSPSGVTNEKLFF. CDR3 bases: TGTGCCAGCAGCCCTAGCGGGGTCACTAATGAAAAACTGTTTTTT.

V and J are TRBV6-5 and TRBJ2-5, with TRBD2 identical over 8 bases. V gave up 7 bases and J gave up 6 bases; unmatched junction bases: 7. This CDR3 comprises 13 residues. Germline lookup yields CDR1 MNHEY and CDR2 SVGAGI. CDR3 loop: CASIPAGVKTQYF. CDR3 DNA: TGTGCCAGCATACCAGCGGGGGTTAAGACCCAGTACTTC.

V gene TRBV27 combines with J gene TRBJ1-2, with TRBD1 as a possible D gene (5 bases). Germline assignment: CDR1 MNHEY and CDR2 SMNVEV (reference sequence). Trimming took 6 bases from V and 0 from J, leaving 20 bases between them. The CDR3 is made up of 17 amino acids. The CDR3 region has the DNA TGTGCCAGCAGCTCACTAGGAGGGACGGGAGCTAACTATGGCTACACCTTC. This translates into CASSSLGGTGANYGYTF.

This clone was counted a single time. The chain joins TRBV9 to TRBJ2-3; 7 bases align to TRBD1. Germline V gene lookup returns CDR1 SGDLS and CDR2 YYNGEE. The CDR3 contains 13 residues. V shed 0 bases, J shed 11 bases, and the junction held 6 bases outside the gene matches. The CDR3 bases are TGTGCCAGCAGCGTAGTAGGGGGCGTAGAGCAGTATTTT. Its protein product is CASSVVGGVEQYF.

CDR3 bases: TGTGCCAGCAGCTCCCCCGGGACTTCTGCCAATGAGCAGTTCTTC. It is translated as CASSSPGTSANEQFF. The chain recombines TRBV5-6 with TRBJ2-1, with a tentative D call TRBD2 (6 bases). Germline V gene lookup returns CDR1 SGHDT and CDR2 YYEEEE. V was trimmed by 3 bases and J by 6 bases, leaving 16 bases between them. The CDR3 sequence is 15 residues long. Variable domain in full (rest from reference TRBV5-6 and TRBJ2-1): DAGVTQSPTHLIKTRGQQVTLRCSPKSGHDTVSWYQQALGQGPQFIFQYYEEEERQRGNFPDRFSGHQFPNYSSELNVNALLLGDSALYLCASSSPGTSANEQFFGPGTRLTVL.

This clone showed up just once. This chain uses TRBV6-6 with TRBJ2-7; TRBD2 matches 10 bases. Germline CDR1 and CDR2: MNHNY and SVGAGI (reference sequence). V trimming: 5 bases; J trimming: 2 bases; junction bases outside the gene matches: 6. CDR3 size: 15 residues. CDR3 region: CASSETSGGAYEQYV. The CDR3 DNA reads TGTGCCAGCAGTGAGACAAGCGGGGGGGCCTACGAGCAGTACGTC.

The genes are TRBV5-8 and TRBJ1-6, with 7 nucleotides matching TRBD1. There are 15 residues in the CDR3. The ends lost 5 bases at V and 3 bases at J; junction bases unmatched: 5. CDR1 and CDR2 from the germline V gene are SGHTS and YDEGEE. This CDR3 reads CASSRRQGYNSPLHF. CDR3 coding DNA: TGTGCCAGCAGTCGGCGACAGGGCTATAATTCACCCCTCCACTTT.

V and J are TRBV19 and TRBJ1-5, with D possibly being TRBD1 (6 bases). The V and J ends lost 3 bases and 0 bases respectively, with 21 bases between them. The CDR3 totals 19 residues. CDR1 is LNHDA, CDR2 SQIVND, per germline (reference sequence). CDR3 nucleotides: TGTGCCAGTAGTATCTTAATAGGGGCAGGGACATATAGCAATCAGCCCCAGCATTTT. Protein product: CASSILIGAGTYSNQPQHF.

This chain joins TRBV5-1 and TRBJ1-1; TRBD1 agrees at 8 bases. The CDR3 is 13 amino acids. Germline assignment: CDR1 SGHRS and CDR2 YFSETQ. V lost 4 bases to trimming and J lost 7 bases; unmatched junction nucleotides: 6. The CDR3 DNA reads as TGCGCCAGCAGCCCCAGGGGGCAGGTTGAAGCTTTCTTT. It yields the protein CASSPRGQVEAFF.

The chain links TRBV24-1 to TRBJ2-3; 8 bases align to TRBD2. Per germline, CDR1 KGHDR and CDR2 SFDVKD. The CDR3 is 17 amino acids. With V trimmed by 5 bases and J by 7 bases, 16 bases remained unmatched. CDR3 DNA: TGTGCCACCAGTGCGAATATAGCGGGGCCCCTCCGGTATACGCAGTATTTT. Protein: CATSANIAGPLRYTQYF.

The chain has TRBV5-1 and TRBJ1-4; D gene unclear. V was clipped by 0 bases and J by 7 bases, with 13 bases between them. The CDR3 has 15 residues. CDR1 is SGHRS, CDR2 YFSETQ, per germline. The CDR3 DNA sequence: TGCGCCAGCAGCTTGGCCTTCGGGTTCCGTGAAAAACTGTTTTTT. It encodes CASSLAFGFREKLFF.

The CDR3: CASSQGTLGTDTQYF. The CDR3 region has the DNA TGTGCCAGCAGCCAGGGGACACTCGGCACAGATACGCAGTATTTT. This rearrangement joins TRBV3-1 (or the pseudogene TRBV3-2) to TRBJ2-3, with D possibly TRBD1 on 6 matching bases. The CDR3 has 15 residues. Germline V gene data show CDR1 as LGHDT and CDR2 as YNNKEL (reference sequence). The V end was cut by 3 bases, the J end by 1 base, with 11 bases between.

The V call is TRBV9, the J call TRBJ1-3, with no clear D. The length of the CDR3 is 16 residues. The V and J ends lost 4 bases and 0 bases respectively, with 14 bases between them. CDR1 and CDR2 (germline): SGDLS, YYNGEE. CDR3 in DNA: TGTGCCAGCAGCCCATTCACGGGGTACTCTGGAAACACCATATATTTT. Its protein is CASSPFTGYSGNTIYF. Full variable domain (rest looked up from reference TRBV9 and TRBJ1-3): DSGVTQTPKHLITATGQRVTLRCSPRSGDLSVYWYQQSLDQGLQFLIQYYNGEERAKGNILERFSAQQFPDLHSELNLSSLELGDSALYFCASSPFTGYSGNTIYFGEGSWLTVV.

The J gene is TRBJ1-6, the V gene TRBV5-1; a possible D gene is TRBD1 (5 bases). Germline assignment: CDR1 SGHRS and CDR2 YFSETQ. The ends were cut back, 0 bases at V and 11 bases at J, with 15 bases in the middle. This CDR3 region has 15 residues. DNA for the CDR3: TGCGCCAGCAGCTTGGAGGGGCCAGGGCGGACACCCCTCCACTTT. It specifies CASSLEGPGRTPLHF.

J is TRBJ2-1 and V is TRBV6-5; D perhaps matches TRBD1 (6 bases). This CDR3 comprises 14 residues. V was pared by 5 bases and J by 9 bases, with 17 bases between. CDR1 and CDR2 (germline): MNHEY, SVGAGI. This chain's CDR3 is CASSRSDSKVEQFF. Written as DNA, the CDR3 is TGTGCCAGCAGTCGTTCGGACAGTAAGGTTGAGCAGTTCTTC.

The gene calls are TRBV30 and TRBJ1-5; a weak D match, TRBD1 (6 bases). This CDR3 spans 13 amino acids. Trimming stripped 0 bases from V and 7 bases from J, with 10 bases between. CDR1 GTSNPN and CDR2 SVGIG come from the germline V gene (reference sequence). The CDR3 sequence is CAWSVQGGQPQHF. In DNA form, the CDR3 reads TGTGCCTGGAGTGTACAGGGTGGGCAGCCCCAGCATTTT.

The rearrangement joins TRBV27 to TRBJ1-6, with TRBD1 identical over 7 bases. With 7 bases clipped from V and 7 bases from J, the junction kept 10 bases outside the gene matches. This CDR3 region has 15 residues. The germline V gene encodes CDR1 MNHEY and CDR2 SMNVEV (reference sequence). CDR3 protein: CASNSRQGVNSPLHF. The CDR3 bases are TGTGCCAGCAATTCCAGACAGGGAGTAAATTCACCCCTCCACTTT.

The gene calls are TRBV5-1 and TRBJ1-2; unclear D gene. The CDR3 covers 14 residues. Trimming pared 3 bases from V and 4 bases from J, leaving 13 bases between. Germline V gene data show CDR1 as SGHRS and CDR2 as YFSETQ. Written as DNA, the CDR3 is TGCGCCAGCAGCTCCTCTACGGTATCCTATGGCTACACCTTC. As protein: CASSSSTVSYGYTF.

The chain couples TRBV30 to TRBJ2-5; weak D call: TRBD2 (5 bases). V was pared by 3 bases and J by 5 bases, with 10 bases between. The CDR3 extends over 12 amino acids. CDR1 is GTSNPN, CDR2 SVGIG, per germline (reference sequence). This CDR3 is CAWRGSGETQYF. For the CDR3, the DNA is TGTGCCTGGAGAGGGTCGGGGGAGACCCAGTACTTC. Supplemented by reference TRBV30 and TRBJ2-5, the full variable domain reads SQTIHQWPATLVQPVGSPLSLECTVEGTSNPNLYWYRQAAGRGLQLLFYSVGIGQISSEVPQNLSASRPQDRQFILSSKKLLLSDSGFYLCAWRGSGETQYFGPGTRLLVL.